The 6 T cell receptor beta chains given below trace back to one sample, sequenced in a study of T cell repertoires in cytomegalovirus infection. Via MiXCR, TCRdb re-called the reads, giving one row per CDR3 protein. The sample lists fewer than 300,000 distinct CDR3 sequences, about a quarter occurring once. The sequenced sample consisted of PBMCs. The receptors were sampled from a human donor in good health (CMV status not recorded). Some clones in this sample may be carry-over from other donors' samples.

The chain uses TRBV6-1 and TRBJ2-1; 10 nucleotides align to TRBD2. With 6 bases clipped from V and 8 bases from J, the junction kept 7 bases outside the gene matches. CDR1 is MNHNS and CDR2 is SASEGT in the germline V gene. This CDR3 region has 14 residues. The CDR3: CASRPGLAIDEQFF. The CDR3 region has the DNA TGTGCCAGCAGGCCGGGACTAGCGATCGATGAGCAGTTCTTC.

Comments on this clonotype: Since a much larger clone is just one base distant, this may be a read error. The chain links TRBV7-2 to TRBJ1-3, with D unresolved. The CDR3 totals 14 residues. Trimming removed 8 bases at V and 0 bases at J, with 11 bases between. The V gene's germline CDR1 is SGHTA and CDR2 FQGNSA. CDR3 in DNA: TGTGCCAGCGGCTCCCCTGCCTCTGGAAACACCATATATTTT. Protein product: CASGSPASGNTIYF.

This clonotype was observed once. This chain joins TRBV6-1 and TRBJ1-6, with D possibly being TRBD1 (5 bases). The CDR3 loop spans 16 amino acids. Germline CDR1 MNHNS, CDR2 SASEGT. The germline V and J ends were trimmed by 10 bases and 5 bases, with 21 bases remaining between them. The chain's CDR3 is CAILGVASPNNSPLHF. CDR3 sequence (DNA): TGTGCCATCTTGGGGGTGGCGAGCCCGAATAATTCACCCCTCCACTTT.

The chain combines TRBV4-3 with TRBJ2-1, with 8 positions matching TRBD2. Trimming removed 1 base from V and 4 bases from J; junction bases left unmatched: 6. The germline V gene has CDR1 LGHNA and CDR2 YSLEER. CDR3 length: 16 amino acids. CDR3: CASSQVRTGGYNEQFF. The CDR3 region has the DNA TGCGCCAGCAGCCAAGTCCGGACGGGGGGGTACAATGAGCAGTTCTTC.

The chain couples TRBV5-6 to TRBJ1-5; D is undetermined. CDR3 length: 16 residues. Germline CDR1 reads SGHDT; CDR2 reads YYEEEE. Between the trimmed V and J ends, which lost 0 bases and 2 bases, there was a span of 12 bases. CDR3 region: CASSLGTWERNQPQHF. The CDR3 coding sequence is TGTGCCAGCAGCTTGGGGACCTGGGAGCGCAATCAGCCCCAGCATTTT. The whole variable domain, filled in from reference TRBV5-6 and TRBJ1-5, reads DAGVTQSPTHLIKTRGQQVTLRCSPKSGHDTVSWYQQALGQGPQFIFQYYEEEERQRGNFPDRFSGHQFPNYSSELNVNALLLGDSALYLCASSLGTWERNQPQHFGDGTRLSIL.

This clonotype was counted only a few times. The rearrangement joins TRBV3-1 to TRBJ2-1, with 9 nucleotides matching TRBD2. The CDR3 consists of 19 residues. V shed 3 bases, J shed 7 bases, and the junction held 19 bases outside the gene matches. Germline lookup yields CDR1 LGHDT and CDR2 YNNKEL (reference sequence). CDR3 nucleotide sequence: TGTGCCAGCAGCCAGGACGAACGTCGAGCGGGAGGTCGAGGGAATGAGCAGTTCTTC. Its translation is CASSQDERRAGGRGNEQFF.